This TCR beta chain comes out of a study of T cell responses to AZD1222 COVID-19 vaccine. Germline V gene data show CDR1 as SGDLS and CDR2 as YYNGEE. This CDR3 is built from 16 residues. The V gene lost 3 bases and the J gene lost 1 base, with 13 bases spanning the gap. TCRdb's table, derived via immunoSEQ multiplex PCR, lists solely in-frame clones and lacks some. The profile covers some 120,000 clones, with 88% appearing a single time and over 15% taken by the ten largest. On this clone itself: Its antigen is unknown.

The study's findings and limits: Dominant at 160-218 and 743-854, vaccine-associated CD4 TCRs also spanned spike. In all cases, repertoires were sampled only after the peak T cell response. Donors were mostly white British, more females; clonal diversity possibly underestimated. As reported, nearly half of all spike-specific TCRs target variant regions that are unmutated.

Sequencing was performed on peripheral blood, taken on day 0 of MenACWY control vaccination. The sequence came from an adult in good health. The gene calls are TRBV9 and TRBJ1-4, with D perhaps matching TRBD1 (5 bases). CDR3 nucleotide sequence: TGTGCCAGCAGCGGGCCTACGAGGGGAACTAATGAAAAACTGTTTTTT. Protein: CASSGPTRGTNEKLFF.